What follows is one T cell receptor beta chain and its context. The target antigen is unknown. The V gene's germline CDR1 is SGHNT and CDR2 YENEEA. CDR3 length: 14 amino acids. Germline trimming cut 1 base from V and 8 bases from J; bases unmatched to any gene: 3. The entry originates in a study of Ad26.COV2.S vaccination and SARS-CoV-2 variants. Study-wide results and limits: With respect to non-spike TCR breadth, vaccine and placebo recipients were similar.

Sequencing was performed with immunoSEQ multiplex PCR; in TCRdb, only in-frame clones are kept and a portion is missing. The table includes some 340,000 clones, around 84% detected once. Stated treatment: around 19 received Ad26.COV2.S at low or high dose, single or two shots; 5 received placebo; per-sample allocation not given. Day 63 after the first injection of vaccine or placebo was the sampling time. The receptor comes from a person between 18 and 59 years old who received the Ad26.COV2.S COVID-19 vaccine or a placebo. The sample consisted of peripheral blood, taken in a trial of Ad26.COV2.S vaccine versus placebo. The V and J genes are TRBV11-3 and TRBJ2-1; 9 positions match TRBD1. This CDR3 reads CASSLGTGEDEQFF. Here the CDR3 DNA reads TGTGCCAGCAGCTTAGGGACAGGGGAGGATGAGCAGTTCTTC.